This TCR beta chain was obtained from a study of blood T cell repertoires in COVID-19. Overall study: PBMCs, B-cell-depleted T cells, or T cells were the source of the cDNA or gDNA that made up the material.

V shed 5 bases and J shed 3 bases, with 11 bases lying between them. The germline V gene has CDR1 SGHNT and CDR2 YENEEA. This CDR3 region has 13 residues. This clone appeared a few times. Donors of Cohort 3 who recovered were those that had two negative PCRs, clearance, or symptom resolution. The table came from immunoSEQ multiplex PCR; TCRdb's copy has only in-frame clones and leaves some out. The repertoire holds some 370,000 clones, with under 85% as singletons. This chain uses TRBV11-3 with TRBJ2-7; a weak D match, TRBD2 (5 bases). Sequenced input: PBMCs or T cells enriched from blood (not recorded which). The receptor was isolated from a woman between 45 and 60 years old who had recovered from COVID-19. The CDR3 sequence is CASSLPGIYEQYF. In DNA form, the CDR3 reads TGTGCCAGCAGCCTTCCCGGGATCTACGAGCAGTACTTC. The full variable domain, rest sourced from reference TRBV11-3 and TRBJ2-7, is EAGVVQSPRYKIIEKKQPVAFWCNPISGHNTLYWYLQNLGQGPELLIRYENEEAVDDSQLPKDRFSAERLKGVDSTLKIQPAELGDSAVYLCASSLPGIYEQYFGPGTRLTVT.